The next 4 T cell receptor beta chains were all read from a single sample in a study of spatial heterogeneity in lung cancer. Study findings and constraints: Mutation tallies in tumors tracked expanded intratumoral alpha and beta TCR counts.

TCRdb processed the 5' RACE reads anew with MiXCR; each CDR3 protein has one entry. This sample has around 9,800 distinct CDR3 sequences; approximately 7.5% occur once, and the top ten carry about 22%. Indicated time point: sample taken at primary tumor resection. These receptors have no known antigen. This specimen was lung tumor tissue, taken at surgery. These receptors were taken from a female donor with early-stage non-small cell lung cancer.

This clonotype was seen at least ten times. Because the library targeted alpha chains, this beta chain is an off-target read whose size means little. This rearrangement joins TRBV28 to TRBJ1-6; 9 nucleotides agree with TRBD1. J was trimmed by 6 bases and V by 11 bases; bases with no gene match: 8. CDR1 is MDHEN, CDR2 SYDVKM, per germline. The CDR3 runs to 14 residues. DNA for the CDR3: TGTGCCGCAGGGTCGGGACAGGGTAATTCACCCCTCCACTTT. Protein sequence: CAAGSGQGNSPLHF.

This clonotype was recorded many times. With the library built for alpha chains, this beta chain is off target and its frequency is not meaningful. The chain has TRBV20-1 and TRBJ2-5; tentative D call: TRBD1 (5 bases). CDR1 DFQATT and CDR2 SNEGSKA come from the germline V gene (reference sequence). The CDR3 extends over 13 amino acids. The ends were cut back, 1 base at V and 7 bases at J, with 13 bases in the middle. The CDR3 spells CSARVGVAVTQYF. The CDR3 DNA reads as TGCAGTGCTAGAGTAGGGGTCGCGGTGACCCAGTACTTC.

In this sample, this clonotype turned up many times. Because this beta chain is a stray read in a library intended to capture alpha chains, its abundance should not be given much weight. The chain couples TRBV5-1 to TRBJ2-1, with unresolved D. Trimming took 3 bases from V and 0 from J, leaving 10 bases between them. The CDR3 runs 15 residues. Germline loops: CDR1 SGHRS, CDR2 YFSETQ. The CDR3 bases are TGCGCCAGCAGCTGGACCTCACCCTCCTACAATGAGCAGTTCTTC. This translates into CASSWTSPSYNEQFF. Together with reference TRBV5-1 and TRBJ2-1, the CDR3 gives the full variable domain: KAGVTQTPRYLIKTRGQQVTLSCSPISGHRSVSWYQQTPGQGLQFLFEYFSETQRNKGNFPGRFSGRQFSNSRSEMNVSTLELGDSALYLCASSWTSPSYNEQFFGPGTRLTVL.

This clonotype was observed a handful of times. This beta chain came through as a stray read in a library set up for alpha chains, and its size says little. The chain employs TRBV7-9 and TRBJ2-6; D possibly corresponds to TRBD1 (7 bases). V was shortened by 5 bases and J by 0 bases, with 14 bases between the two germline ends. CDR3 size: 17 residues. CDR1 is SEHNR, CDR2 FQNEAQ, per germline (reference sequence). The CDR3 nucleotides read TGTGCCAGCAGCCGCGGGACAGCGGACTCTGGGGCCAACGTCCTGACTTTC. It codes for CASSRGTADSGANVLTF.